This paragraph reports one T cell receptor (beta chain). Antigen specificity is unknown. These data are taken from a study of cytomegalovirus exposure and HLA in healthy donors. Study-wide results and caveats: The authors later linked a missense DCLRE1C variant to TCR beta V- and J-gene trimming. Excluded were some V segments that proved indistinguishable, including TRBV6-2 and TRBV6-3. A few CMV-associated chains were confirmed in vitro to be specific for CMV antigens.

The PCR had 60 Vbeta and 13 Jbeta primers. TCRdb's copy holds only in-frame clones and misses some; the assay was immunoSEQ multiplex PCR. Here the sample spans 150,000 or so clones, 70% to 90% being singletons. V lost 10 bases, J lost 9 bases, and 12 bases stayed unmatched. The CDR3 totals 13 residues. Germline V gene data show CDR1 as WSHSY and CDR2 as SAAADI. The V call is TRBV10-2, the J call TRBJ2-1; the match to TRBD2 covers 7 bases. Sequenced material: PBMCs. The TCR sequence derives from a woman in her thirties or forties in good health and CMV-seropositive. The CDR3 coding sequence is TGCGCCACATGGGCGGGAGTTCTATCTGAGCAGTTCTTC. Its translation is CATWAGVLSEQFF.